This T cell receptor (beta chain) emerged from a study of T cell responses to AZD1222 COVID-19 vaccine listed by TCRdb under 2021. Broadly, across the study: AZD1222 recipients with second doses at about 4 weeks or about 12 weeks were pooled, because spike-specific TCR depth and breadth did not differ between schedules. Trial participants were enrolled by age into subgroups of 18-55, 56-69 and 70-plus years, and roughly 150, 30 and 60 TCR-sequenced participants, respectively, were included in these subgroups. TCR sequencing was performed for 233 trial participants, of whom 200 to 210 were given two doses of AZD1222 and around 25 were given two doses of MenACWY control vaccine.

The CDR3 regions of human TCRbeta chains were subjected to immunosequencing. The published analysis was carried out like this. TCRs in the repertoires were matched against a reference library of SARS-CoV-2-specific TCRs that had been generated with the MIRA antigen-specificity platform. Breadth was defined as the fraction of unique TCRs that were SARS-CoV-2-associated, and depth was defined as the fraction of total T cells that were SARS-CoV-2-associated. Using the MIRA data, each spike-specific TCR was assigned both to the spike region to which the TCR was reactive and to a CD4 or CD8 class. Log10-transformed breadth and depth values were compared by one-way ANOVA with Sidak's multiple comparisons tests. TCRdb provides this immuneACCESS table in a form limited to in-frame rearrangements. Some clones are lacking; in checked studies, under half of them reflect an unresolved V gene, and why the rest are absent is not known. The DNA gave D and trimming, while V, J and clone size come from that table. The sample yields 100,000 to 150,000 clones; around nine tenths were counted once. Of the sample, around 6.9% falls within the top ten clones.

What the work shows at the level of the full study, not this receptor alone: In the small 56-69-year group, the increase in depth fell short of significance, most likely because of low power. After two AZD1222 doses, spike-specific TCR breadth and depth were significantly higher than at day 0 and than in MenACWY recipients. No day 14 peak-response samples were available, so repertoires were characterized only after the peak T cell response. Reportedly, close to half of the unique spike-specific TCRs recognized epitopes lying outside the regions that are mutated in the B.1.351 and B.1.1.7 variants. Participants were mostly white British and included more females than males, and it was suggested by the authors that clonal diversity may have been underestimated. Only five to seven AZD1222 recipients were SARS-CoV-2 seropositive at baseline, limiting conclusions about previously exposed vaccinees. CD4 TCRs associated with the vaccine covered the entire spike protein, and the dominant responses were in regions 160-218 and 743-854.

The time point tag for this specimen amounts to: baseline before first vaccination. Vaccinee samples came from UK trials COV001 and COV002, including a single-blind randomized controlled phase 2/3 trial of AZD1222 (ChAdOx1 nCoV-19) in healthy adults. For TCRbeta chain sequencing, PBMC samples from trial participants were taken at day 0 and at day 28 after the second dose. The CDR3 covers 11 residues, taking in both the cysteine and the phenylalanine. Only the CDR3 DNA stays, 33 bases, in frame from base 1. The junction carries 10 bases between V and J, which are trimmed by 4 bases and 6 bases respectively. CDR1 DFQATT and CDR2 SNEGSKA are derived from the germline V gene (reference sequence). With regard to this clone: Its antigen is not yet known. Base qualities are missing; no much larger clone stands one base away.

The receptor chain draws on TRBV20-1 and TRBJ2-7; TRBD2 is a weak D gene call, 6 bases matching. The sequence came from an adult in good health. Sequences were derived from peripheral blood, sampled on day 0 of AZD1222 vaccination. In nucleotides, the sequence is TGCAGTGCTACGCGGGACGGCGAGCAGTACTTC. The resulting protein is CSATRDGEQYF.